Following are 27 T cell receptor beta chains from one sample sequenced in a study of blood T cell repertoires in COVID-19. The protocol was immunoSEQ multiplex PCR, while the TCRdb copy is restricted to in-frame clones and leaves out a portion. The data show about 190,000 clones, with almost 80% seen just once and 26% held by the top ten. Specimen: peripheral blood. These receptors were obtained from an older woman with acute or convalescent COVID-19.

A single count supports this clone. The V gene is TRBV15, the J gene TRBJ2-6; D not certain. In germline, CDR1 is LNHNV, CDR2 YYDKDF (reference sequence). The CDR3 is made up of 16 amino acids. With 2 bases removed from V and 3 bases from J, the gap between germline ends came to 11 bases. The CDR3 DNA reads as TGTGCCACCAGCAGACCTAGGTCGGATGGGGCCAACGTCCTGACTTTC. It translates to CATSRPRSDGANVLTF.

The chain employs TRBV9 and TRBJ2-1; D possibly corresponds to TRBD1 (5 bases). The V end was cut by 4 bases, the J end by 0 bases, with 8 bases between. CDR1 is SGDLS, CDR2 YYNGEE, per germline. The CDR3 consists of 14 residues. CDR3 bases: TGTGCCAGCAGCATCCAGGGCTCCTACAATGAGCAGTTCTTC. Its protein is CASSIQGSYNEQFF.

This clone has a handful of counts. The CDR3 region has the DNA TGTGCCAGCAGTGAAAATCTTGACAGAGCTAACTATGGCTACACCTTC. Translating it yields CASSENLDRANYGYTF. The genes are TRBV6-1 and TRBJ1-2, with D possibly being TRBD1 (5 bases). Germline-derived CDR1 and CDR2 are MNHNS and SASEGT. Trimming pared 2 bases from V and 0 bases from J, leaving 13 bases between. This CDR3 is 16 amino acids long.

The chain carries TRBV29-1 and TRBJ2-5; 9 bases are shared with TRBD2. The CDR3 contains 13 residues. The ends lost 7 bases at V and 5 bases at J; junction bases unmatched: 8. From germline, CDR1 is SQVTM and CDR2 ANQGSEA. The CDR3 spells CSAGLAGVETQYF. CDR3 DNA sequence: TGCAGCGCTGGATTAGCGGGAGTGGAGACCCAGTACTTC.

V is TRBV6-5 and J is TRBJ2-1, with D unclear. CDR1 MNHEY and CDR2 SVGAGI come from the germline V gene. The CDR3 contains 14 residues. V was trimmed by 7 bases and J by 3 bases, leaving 13 bases between them. CDR3 residues: CASILPPLYNEQFF. In nucleotides, the CDR3 is TGTGCCAGCATTTTACCCCCACTCTACAATGAGCAGTTCTTC.

The gene calls are TRBV6-5 and TRBJ2-7; D is possibly TRBD2 (5 bases). Germline CDR1 MNHEY, CDR2 SVGAGI. CDR3 length: 16 residues. V was shortened by 3 bases and J by 1 base, with 16 bases between the two germline ends. In nucleotides, the CDR3 is TGTGCCAGCAGTTATAAGCGGATCCTTGGGTCCTACGAGCAGTACTTC. Translation: CASSYKRILGSYEQYF.

The gene calls are TRBV5-1 and TRBJ2-2; 8 nucleotides match TRBD2. The CDR3 runs to 15 residues. Germline CDR1 and CDR2: SGHRS and YFSETQ. V dropped 5 bases and J dropped 6; count of bases not matched to a gene: 9. CDR3 DNA: TGCGCCAGCAGTCTTAGCGGGATTACGGCCGGGGAGCTGTTTTTT. This codes for CASSLSGITAGELFF.

The rearrangement uses TRBV5-1 and TRBJ2-7; D is possibly TRBD2 (7 bases). CDR3 length equals 16 residues. CDR1 and CDR2 from the germline V gene are SGHRS and YFSETQ. Trimming cost V 0 bases and J 5 bases, with 18 bases left between them. The CDR3 reads CASSLAIAGAFNEQYF. The DNA for the CDR3 is TGCGCCAGCAGCTTGGCCATTGCGGGGGCCTTTAACGAGCAGTACTTC. The full variable domain, in which reference TRBV5-1 and TRBJ2-7 provide the parts outside the CDR3, is KAGVTQTPRYLIKTRGQQVTLSCSPISGHRSVSWYQQTPGQGLQFLFEYFSETQRNKGNFPGRFSGRQFSNSRSEMNVSTLELGDSALYLCASSLAIAGAFNEQYFGPGTRLTVT.

This chain joins TRBV19 and TRBJ1-1, with 7 bases that match TRBD1. The length of the CDR3 is 15 residues. Trimming at V came to 5 bases and at J to 2 bases, leaving 8 bases not matched to a gene. Germline V gene data show CDR1 as LNHDA and CDR2 as SQIVND (reference sequence). DNA for the CDR3: TGTGCCAGTAGTTCCAGACGACAGGGAAACACTGAAGCTTTCTTT. Protein product: CASSSRRQGNTEAFF.

CDR3 sequence: CSVWASGRILYEQYF. CDR3 DNA: TGCAGCGTTTGGGCTAGCGGGAGAATTCTTTACGAGCAGTACTTC. This chain connects TRBV29-1 to TRBJ2-7, with 10 bases fitting TRBD2. Trimming took 5 bases from V and 4 from J; bases not matched to a gene: 11. This CDR3 has 15 residues. Germline loops: CDR1 SQVTM, CDR2 ANQGSEA.

This clone came up once. The chain is built from TRBV5-1 and TRBJ2-1, with TRBD2 identical over 10 bases. The CDR3 runs 14 residues. V trimming: 4 bases; J trimming: 4 bases; junction bases outside the gene matches: 2. Germline assignment: CDR1 SGHRS and CDR2 YFSETQ. The CDR3 reads CASSAGLAYNEQFF. The CDR3 nucleotides read TGCGCCAGCAGCGCGGGACTAGCGTACAATGAGCAGTTCTTC.

The CDR3 reads CASSATLRLASNEQFF. The CDR3 coding sequence is TGTGCCAGCAGCGCGACGCTGAGACTAGCTAGCAATGAGCAGTTCTTC. The rearrangement uses TRBV9 and TRBJ2-1, with TRBD2 matching 7 bases. The length of the CDR3 is 16 residues. Trimming cost V 3 bases and J 6 bases; bases outside gene matches: 12. Germline-derived CDR1 and CDR2 are SGDLS and YYNGEE.

The chain employs TRBV9 and TRBJ2-3; D perhaps matches TRBD2 (6 bases). With 0 bases removed from V and 4 bases from J, the gap between germline ends came to 33 bases. Germline loops: CDR1 SGDLS, CDR2 YYNGEE. The CDR3 is made up of 22 amino acids. CDR3: CASSVATGIGPGATVGSDTQYF. DNA of the CDR3: TGTGCCAGCAGCGTAGCTACAGGTATTGGTCCGGGAGCGACGGTGGGGTCAGATACGCAGTATTTT.

This clone showed up just a few times. In nucleotides, the CDR3 is TGCAGCGTTGAAGCCGGGCGGGGGGATTCCTACACCTTC. Protein sequence: CSVEAGRGDSYTF. V usage is TRBV29-1 and J usage is TRBJ1-2; D perhaps matches TRBD1 (5 bases). The CDR3 has 13 amino acids. Germline-derived CDR1 and CDR2 are SQVTM and ANQGSEA. V gave up 1 base and J gave up 10 bases, with 16 bases separating them. Complete variable domain (other parts from reference TRBV29-1 and TRBJ1-2): SAVISQKPSRDICQRGTSLTIQCQVDSQVTMMFWYRQQPGQSLTLIATANQGSEATYESGFVIDKFPISRPNLTFSTLTVSNMSPEDSSIYLCSVEAGRGDSYTFGSGTRLTVV.

This rearrangement joins TRBV7-3 to TRBJ1-6, with 7 nucleotides matching TRBD1. Germline values: CDR1 SGHTA, CDR2 FQGTGA. The CDR3 length is 15 residues. With 1 base clipped from V and 9 bases from J, the junction kept 6 bases outside the gene matches. The CDR3: CASSLSSGGGSPLHF. The CDR3 coding sequence is TGTGCCAGCAGCTTAAGTTCAGGGGGTGGTTCACCCCTCCACTTT. Looking up the rest from reference TRBV7-3 and TRBJ1-6 gives the full variable domain: GAGVSQTPSNKVTEKGKYVELRCDPISGHTALYWYRQSLGQGPEFLIYFQGTGAADDSGLPNDRFFAVRPEGSVSTLKIQRTERGDSAVYLCASSLSSGGGSPLHFGNGTRLTVT.

This chain links TRBV5-1 with TRBJ2-7; the match to TRBD2 covers 12 bases. From germline, CDR1 is SGHRS and CDR2 YFSETQ. The CDR3 spans 15 residues. V lost 1 base, J lost 6 bases, and 5 bases stayed unmatched. CDR3 DNA: TGCGCCAGCAGCTTGAAACTAGCGGGGGGAATCGAGCAGTACTTC. This sequence encodes CASSLKLAGGIEQYF.

CDR3 region: CASSTGTSGFSYEQYF. The CDR3 DNA follows: TGCGCCAGCAGCACCGGGACTAGCGGGTTCTCCTACGAGCAGTACTTC. V usage is TRBV5-1 and J usage is TRBJ2-7; 12 bases are shared with TRBD2. With 4 bases clipped from V and 0 bases from J, the junction kept 5 bases outside the gene matches. Germline values: CDR1 SGHRS, CDR2 YFSETQ. The CDR3 covers 16 residues.

The chain combines TRBV29-1 with TRBJ2-2, with 12 bases identical to TRBD1. Germline CDR1 and CDR2: SQVTM and ANQGSEA. After removal of 7 bases from V and 6 bases from J, the junction contained 3 bases not matched to a gene. CDR3 length: 13 residues. The CDR3: CSAGDRGPGELFF. The CDR3 coding sequence is TGCAGCGCTGGGGACAGGGGGCCCGGGGAGCTGTTTTTT.

This chain links TRBV4-1 with TRBJ2-5; 11 bases are shared with TRBD1. Trimming at V came to 0 bases and at J to 5 bases, leaving 17 bases not matched to a gene. The CDR3 spans 20 residues. The germline gives CDR1 MGHRA, CDR2 YSYEKL. CDR3 region: CASSQDPMVPGQGVWETQYF. The DNA of the CDR3 is TGCGCCAGCAGCCAAGATCCAATGGTACCGGGACAGGGGGTATGGGAGACCCAGTACTTC.

This chain connects TRBV2 to TRBJ2-2, with 7 bases identical to TRBD1. The CDR3 has 15 residues. J lost 2 bases, V lost 6 bases, and 6 bases had no gene match. CDR1 SNHLY and CDR2 FYNNEI come from the germline V gene. CDR3 region: CASSWGTANTGELFF. For the CDR3, the DNA is TGTGCCAGCAGCTGGGGGACAGCCAACACCGGGGAGCTGTTTTTT.

V and J are TRBV19 and TRBJ1-1; D unresolved. The germline gives CDR1 LNHDA, CDR2 SQIVND (reference sequence). Deletions cut 5 bases from V and 6 bases from J, with 13 bases between. The CDR3 sequence is 13 residues long. The CDR3 nucleotides are TGTGCCAGTAGTTCGGGATTCCCCCCTGAAGCTTTCTTT. Its translation is CASSSGFPPEAFF.

J is TRBJ2-7 and V is TRBV10-3; TRBD1 aligns across 9 bases. Germline V gene sequence: CDR1 ENHRY, CDR2 SYGVKD. Trimming took 8 bases from V and 1 from J; bases not matched to a gene: 12. This CDR3 is built from 16 residues. CDR3: CAIQSGTGPQSYEQYF. The CDR3, as DNA: TGTGCCATCCAATCCGGGACAGGGCCTCAGTCCTACGAGCAGTACTTC.

The chain employs TRBV11-1 and TRBJ2-7; the D gene is possibly TRBD2 (6 bases). The germline gives CDR1 SGHAT, CDR2 FQDESV (reference sequence). The germline V and J ends were trimmed by 3 bases and 4 bases, with 10 bases remaining between them. The length of the CDR3 is 13 residues. As DNA, the CDR3 is TGTGCCAGCAGCTTCGGGACTGTGTACGAGCAGTACTTC. Its translation: CASSFGTVYEQYF.

This clone was detected a few times. The chain employs TRBV3-1 (or the pseudogene TRBV3-2) and TRBJ2-1; TRBD2 aligns across 9 bases. The V and J ends lost 0 bases and 5 bases, in that order; junction bases with no gene match: 5. Germline V gene lookup returns CDR1 LGHDT and CDR2 YNNKEL (reference sequence). The CDR3 consists of 16 residues. The CDR3 loop is CASSQDTSGWDNEQFF. DNA of the CDR3: TGTGCCAGCAGCCAAGACACTAGCGGGTGGGACAATGAGCAGTTCTTC.

DNA of the CDR3: TGTGCCAGCAGCTTAGGCGACAGGGTCCACAATGAGCAGTTCTTC. The encoded protein is CASSLGDRVHNEQFF. This sequence joins TRBV11-2 and TRBJ2-1; TRBD1 aligns across 7 bases. Germline V lookup: CDR1 SGHAT, CDR2 FQNNGV. CDR3 length equals 15 residues. The V gene end was trimmed by 1 base and the J gene end by 5 bases; junction bases not matched to a gene: 5.

The chain uses TRBV5-6 and TRBJ2-2; the D gene is possibly TRBD2 (6 bases). The germline CDR1 and CDR2 sequences are SGHDT and YYEEEE. The CDR3 length is 15 residues. V was clipped by 2 bases and J by 2 bases, with 10 bases between them. The CDR3 DNA is TGTGCCAGCAGCTTCTCCGGGGGTAACACCGGGGAGCTGTTTTTT. Protein sequence: CASSFSGGNTGELFF.

This chain connects TRBV27 to TRBJ1-5; 7 bases fit TRBD1. J lost 4 bases, V lost 5 bases, and 8 bases had no gene match. The CDR3 has 15 residues. Germline V CDR1 and CDR2: MNHEY, SMNVEV (reference sequence). This chain's CDR3 is CASSIRGVTNQPQHF. CDR3 bases: TGTGCCAGCAGTATCAGGGGGGTAACGAATCAGCCCCAGCATTTT.